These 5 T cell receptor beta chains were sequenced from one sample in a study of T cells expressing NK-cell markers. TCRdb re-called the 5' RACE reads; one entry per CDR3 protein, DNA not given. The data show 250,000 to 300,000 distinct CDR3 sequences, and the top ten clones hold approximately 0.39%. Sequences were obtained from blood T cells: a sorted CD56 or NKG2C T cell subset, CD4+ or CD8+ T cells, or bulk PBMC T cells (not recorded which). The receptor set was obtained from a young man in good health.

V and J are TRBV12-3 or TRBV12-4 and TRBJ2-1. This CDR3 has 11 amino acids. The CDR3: CASSFNWEQFF.

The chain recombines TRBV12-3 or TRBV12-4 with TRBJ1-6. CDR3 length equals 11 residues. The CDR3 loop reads CASRVKADLHF.

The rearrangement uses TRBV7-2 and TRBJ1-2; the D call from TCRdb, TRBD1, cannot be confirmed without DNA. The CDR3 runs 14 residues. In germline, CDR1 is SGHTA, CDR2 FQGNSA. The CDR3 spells CASSRPSTTTGYTF.

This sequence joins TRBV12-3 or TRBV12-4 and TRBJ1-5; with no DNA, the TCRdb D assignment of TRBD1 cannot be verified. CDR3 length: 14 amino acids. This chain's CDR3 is CASSSGTAPGPQHF.

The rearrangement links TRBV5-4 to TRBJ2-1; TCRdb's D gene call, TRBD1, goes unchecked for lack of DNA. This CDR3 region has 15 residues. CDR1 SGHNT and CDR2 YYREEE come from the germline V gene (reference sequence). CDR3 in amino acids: CASSPDRGGGDEQFF. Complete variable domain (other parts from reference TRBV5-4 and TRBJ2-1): ETGVTQSPTHLIKTRGQQVTLRCSSQSGHNTVSWYQQALGQGPQFIFQYYREEENGRGNFPPRFSGLQFPNYSSELNVNALELDDSALYLCASSPDRGGGDEQFFGPGTRLTVL.